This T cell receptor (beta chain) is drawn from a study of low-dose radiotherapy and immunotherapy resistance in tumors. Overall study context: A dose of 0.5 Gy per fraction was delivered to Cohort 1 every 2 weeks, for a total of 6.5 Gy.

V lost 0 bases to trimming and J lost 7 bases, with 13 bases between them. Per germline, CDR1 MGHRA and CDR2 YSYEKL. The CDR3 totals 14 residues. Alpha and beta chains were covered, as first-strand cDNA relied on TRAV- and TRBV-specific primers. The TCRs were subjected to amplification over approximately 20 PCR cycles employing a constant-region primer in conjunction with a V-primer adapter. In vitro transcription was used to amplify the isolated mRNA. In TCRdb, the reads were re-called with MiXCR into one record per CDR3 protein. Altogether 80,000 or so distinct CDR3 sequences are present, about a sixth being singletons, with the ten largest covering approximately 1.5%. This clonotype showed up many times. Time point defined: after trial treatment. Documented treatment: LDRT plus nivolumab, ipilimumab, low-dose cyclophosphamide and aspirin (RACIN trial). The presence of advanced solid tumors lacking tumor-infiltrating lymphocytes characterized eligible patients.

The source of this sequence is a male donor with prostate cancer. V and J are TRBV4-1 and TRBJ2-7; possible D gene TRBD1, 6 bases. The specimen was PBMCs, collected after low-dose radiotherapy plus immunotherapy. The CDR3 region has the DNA TGCGCCAGCAGCCAAGAATGGACAGAGCGGGAGCAGTACTTC. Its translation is CASSQEWTEREQYF.